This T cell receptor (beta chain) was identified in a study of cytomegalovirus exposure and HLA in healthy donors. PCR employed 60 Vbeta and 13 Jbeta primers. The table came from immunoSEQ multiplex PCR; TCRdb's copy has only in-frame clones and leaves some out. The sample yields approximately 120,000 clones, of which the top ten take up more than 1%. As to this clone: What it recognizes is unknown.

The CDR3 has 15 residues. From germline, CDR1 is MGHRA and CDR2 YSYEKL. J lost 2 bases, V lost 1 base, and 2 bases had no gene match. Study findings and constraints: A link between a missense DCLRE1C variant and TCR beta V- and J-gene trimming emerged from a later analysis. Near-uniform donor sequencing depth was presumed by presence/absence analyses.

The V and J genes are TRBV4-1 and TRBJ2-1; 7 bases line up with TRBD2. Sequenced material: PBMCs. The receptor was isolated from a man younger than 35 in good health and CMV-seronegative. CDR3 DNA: TGCGCCAGCAGCCAAGGCGGGAGTCCCTACAATGAGCAGTTCTTC. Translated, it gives CASSQGGSPYNEQFF.